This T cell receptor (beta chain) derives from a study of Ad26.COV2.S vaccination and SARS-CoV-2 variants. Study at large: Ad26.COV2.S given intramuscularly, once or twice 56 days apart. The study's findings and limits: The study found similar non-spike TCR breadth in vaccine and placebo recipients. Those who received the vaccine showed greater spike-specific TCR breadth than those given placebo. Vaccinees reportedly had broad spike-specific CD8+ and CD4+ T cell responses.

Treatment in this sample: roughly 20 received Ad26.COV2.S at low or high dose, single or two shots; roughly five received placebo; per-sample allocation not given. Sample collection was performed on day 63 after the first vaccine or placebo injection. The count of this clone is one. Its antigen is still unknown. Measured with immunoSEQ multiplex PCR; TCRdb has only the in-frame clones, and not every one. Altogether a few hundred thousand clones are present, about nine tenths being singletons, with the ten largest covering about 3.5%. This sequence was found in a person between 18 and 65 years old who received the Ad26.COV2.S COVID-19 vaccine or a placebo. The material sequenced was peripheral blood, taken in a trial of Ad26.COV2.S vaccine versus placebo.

The CDR3 loop reads CASSSGASYNEQFF. The CDR3 nucleotides read TGTGCCAGCAGCTCGGGGGCCTCCTACAATGAGCAGTTCTTC. This chain uses TRBV27 with TRBJ2-1; either TRBD1 or TRBD2 may supply D (6 bases each). The length of the CDR3 is 14 residues. V lost 6 bases, J lost 0 bases, and 9 bases lay in between. CDR1 is MNHEY, CDR2 SMNVEV, per germline (reference sequence).